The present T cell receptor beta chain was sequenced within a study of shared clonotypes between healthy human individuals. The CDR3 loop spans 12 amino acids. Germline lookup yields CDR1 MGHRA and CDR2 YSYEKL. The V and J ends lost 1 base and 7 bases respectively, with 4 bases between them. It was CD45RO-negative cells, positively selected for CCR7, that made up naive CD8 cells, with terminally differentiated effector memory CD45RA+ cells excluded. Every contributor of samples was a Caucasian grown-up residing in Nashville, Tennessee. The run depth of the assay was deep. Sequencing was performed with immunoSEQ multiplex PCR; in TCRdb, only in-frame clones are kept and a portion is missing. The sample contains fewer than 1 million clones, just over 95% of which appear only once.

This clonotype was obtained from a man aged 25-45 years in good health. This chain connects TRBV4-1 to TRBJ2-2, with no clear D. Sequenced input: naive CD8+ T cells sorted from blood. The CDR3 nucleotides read TGCGCCAGCAGCCAAGGGATCGGGGAGCTGTTTTTT. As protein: CASSQGIGELFF.